The 26 T cell receptor beta chains in this list originate from one sample, sequenced in a study of blood T cell repertoires in COVID-19. TCRdb's copy holds only in-frame clones and misses some; the assay was immunoSEQ multiplex PCR. The sample records around 340,000 clones, around nine tenths being singletons. The sample taken for sequencing was peripheral blood. The receptors derive from a woman in her fifties or sixties with COVID-19, enrolled during active disease.

The chain carries TRBV27 and TRBJ2-1; D possibly corresponds to TRBD2 (5 bases). Germline CDR1 reads MNHEY; CDR2 reads SMNVEV (reference sequence). Trimming stripped 2 bases from V and 9 bases from J, with 14 bases between. The CDR3 spans 14 residues. The CDR3 is CASSLGRGGVEQFF. The DNA of the CDR3 is TGTGCCAGCAGTTTAGGTCGGGGTGGGGTTGAGCAGTTCTTC.

The gene calls are TRBV6-1 and TRBJ2-3, with 8 bases identical to TRBD2. The CDR3 consists of 15 residues. The J segment lost 0 bases and the V segment lost 8 bases, leaving 7 bases of the junction unmatched. Germline loops: CDR1 MNHNS, CDR2 SASEGT. CDR3 nucleotide sequence: TGTGCCAGCCGCGTCGCGGGGGGCAGCACAGATACGCAGTATTTT. This gives the protein CASRVAGGSTDTQYF.

The chain combines TRBV5-6 with TRBJ1-5; 10 bases agree with TRBD1. The V gene's germline CDR1 is SGHDT and CDR2 YYEEEE. Germline trimming cut 4 bases from V and 9 bases from J; bases unmatched to any gene: 10. The CDR3 runs to 15 residues. The CDR3 DNA sequence: TGTGCCAGCAGCAGGGGGACAGGGGTAGGGAGGCCCCAGCATTTT. It codes for CASSRGTGVGRPQHF.

The V call is TRBV7-2, the J call TRBJ1-1; 9 nucleotides align to TRBD1. Germline CDR1 and CDR2: SGHTA and FQGNSA. J was trimmed by 6 bases and V by 4 bases; bases with no gene match: 12. CDR3 length: 16 residues. The DNA for the CDR3 is TGTGCCAGCAGCTCCGGGACAGGGATGTATGGGTCTGAAGCTTTCTTT. This codes for CASSSGTGMYGSEAFF.

The chain combines TRBV11-2 with TRBJ2-5; TRBD1 aligns across 8 bases. Per germline, CDR1 SGHAT and CDR2 FQNNGV. The J segment lost 4 bases and the V segment lost 4 bases, leaving 8 bases of the junction unmatched. The CDR3 contains 15 residues. This CDR3 is CASSSGQGGIETQYF. CDR3 sequence (DNA): TGTGCCAGCAGCTCTGGACAGGGAGGAATAGAGACCCAGTACTTC.

The V and J genes are TRBV20-1 and TRBJ1-2; 7 positions match TRBD1. The CDR3 loop spans 11 amino acids. The trim removed 2 bases at V and 8 bases at J, leaving 2 bases unmatched. The germline V gene has CDR1 DFQATT and CDR2 SNEGSKA (reference sequence). CDR3 region: CSARTGEGYTF. The CDR3 nucleotides read TGCAGTGCTAGAACAGGGGAAGGCTACACCTTC.

This sequence joins TRBV4-1 and TRBJ1-1; unclear D gene. V shed 0 bases and J shed 5 bases, with 7 bases lying between them. The CDR3 contains 13 residues. Germline loops: CDR1 MGHRA, CDR2 YSYEKL. The CDR3: CASSQDPSTEAFF. The CDR3 coding sequence is TGCGCCAGCAGCCAAGACCCCAGTACTGAAGCTTTCTTT.

The rearrangement uses TRBV5-4 and TRBJ2-5; TRBD1 aligns across 7 bases. Looked up from germline, CDR1 is SGHNT and CDR2 is YYREEE (reference sequence). The length of the CDR3 is 13 residues. After removal of 3 bases from V and 5 bases from J, the junction contained 4 bases not matched to a gene. This CDR3 reads CASSSTGFETQYF. DNA of the CDR3: TGTGCCAGCAGCTCGACAGGGTTTGAGACCCAGTACTTC.

The gene calls are TRBV19 and TRBJ1-2; 9 bases are a match to TRBD1. Germline V CDR1 and CDR2: LNHDA, SQIVND (reference sequence). V lost 8 bases to trimming and J lost 4 bases; unmatched junction nucleotides: 11. There are 15 residues in the CDR3. The CDR3 protein is CASGDRASMTYGYTF. CDR3 DNA sequence: TGTGCCAGTGGGGACAGGGCGTCGATGACCTATGGCTACACCTTC.

The gene calls are TRBV10-3 and TRBJ2-7; 7 nucleotides align to TRBD2. This CDR3 comprises 14 residues. The V segment lost 2 bases and the J segment 4 bases; nucleotides outside the gene matches: 5. Germline V lookup: CDR1 ENHRY, CDR2 SYGVKD. The CDR3 DNA sequence: TGTGCCATCAGTGAGGTGACGGGGGGTTACGAGCAGTACTTC. Protein: CAISEVTGGYEQYF.

This clone has only one observation. Other DNA variants within this sample encode the same CDR3. The chain links TRBV27 to TRBJ1-2; the D is unclear. Trimming removed 4 bases from V and 4 bases from J, with 4 bases in between. CDR1 is MNHEY, CDR2 SMNVEV, per germline (reference sequence). This CDR3 comprises 11 residues. The CDR3 nucleotides read TGTGCCAGCAGTTCAGGCTATGGCTACACCTTC. It yields the protein CASSSGYGYTF.

This chain uses TRBV30 with TRBJ2-1; the match to TRBD2 covers 8 bases. CDR1 GTSNPN and CDR2 SVGIG come from the germline V gene (reference sequence). V lost 1 base and J lost 3; bases outside the gene matches: 8. This CDR3 comprises 16 residues. CDR3 sequence (DNA): TGTGCCTGGAGTGGTCGGGGGGGCAAAGGCTACAATGAGCAGTTCTTC. Translation: CAWSGRGGKGYNEQFF.

The chain recombines TRBV24-1 with TRBJ2-3; maybe TRBD1 (5 bases). Germline V gene data show CDR1 as KGHDR and CDR2 as SFDVKD. This CDR3 is 13 amino acids long. Trimming pared 4 bases from V and 9 bases from J, leaving 13 bases between. The chain's CDR3 is CATSDPSPGTQYF. CDR3 nucleotides: TGTGCCACCAGTGACCCATCCCCAGGGACGCAGTATTTT.

This chain links TRBV13 with TRBJ2-7; no clear D gene. Germline assignment: CDR1 PRHDT and CDR2 FYEKMQ (reference sequence). This CDR3 spans 13 amino acids. Between the trimmed V and J ends, which lost 5 bases and 4 bases, there was a span of 12 bases. The CDR3 nucleotides read TGTGCCAGCAGCCAATCAGAAAGATACGAGCAGTACTTC. Protein product: CASSQSERYEQYF.

The chain uses TRBV3-1 (or the pseudogene TRBV3-2) and TRBJ2-3; D might be TRBD1 (7 bases). This CDR3 region has 19 residues. CDR1 is LGHDT and CDR2 is YNNKEL in the germline V gene (reference sequence). The germline V and J ends were trimmed by 0 bases and 0 bases, with 19 bases remaining between them. The CDR3 region is CASSQEIFGGTASTDTQYF. The DNA for the CDR3 is TGTGCCAGCAGCCAAGAGATTTTTGGGGGGACAGCTAGCACAGATACGCAGTATTTT.

The chain has TRBV30 and TRBJ1-2, with D perhaps TRBD1 (6 bases). V was shortened by 4 bases and J by 0 bases, with 9 bases between the two germline ends. Looked up from germline, CDR1 is GTSNPN and CDR2 is SVGIG (reference sequence). The CDR3 covers 13 residues. CDR3: CAWTGQPNYGYTF. CDR3 bases: TGTGCCTGGACCGGACAGCCTAACTATGGCTACACCTTC.

This clone has just a few counts. The rearrangement links TRBV5-4 to TRBJ1-1; perhaps TRBD1 as D (5 bases). This CDR3 has 16 amino acids. V shed 0 bases and J shed 3 bases, with 15 bases lying between them. Looked up from germline, CDR1 is SGHNT and CDR2 is YYREEE (reference sequence). The CDR3 region has the DNA TGTGCCAGCAGCTTGGGGGGCGGGGCCTCTTACACTGAAGCTTTCTTT. This encodes CASSLGGGASYTEAFF. The full variable domain, its missing parts supplied by reference TRBV5-4 and TRBJ1-1, is ETGVTQSPTHLIKTRGQQVTLRCSSQSGHNTVSWYQQALGQGPQFIFQYYREEENGRGNFPPRFSGLQFPNYSSELNVNALELDDSALYLCASSLGGGASYTEAFFGQGTRLTVV.

This chain uses TRBV6-5 with TRBJ2-1, with 7 bases fitting TRBD2. Trimming at V came to 6 bases and at J to 0 bases, leaving 5 bases not matched to a gene. Germline CDR1 is MNHEY and CDR2 is SVGAGI. The CDR3 consists of 15 residues. The CDR3 loop reads CASSGGGFSYNEQFF. Here the CDR3 DNA reads TGTGCCAGCAGCGGGGGAGGGTTCTCCTACAATGAGCAGTTCTTC.

V usage is TRBV12-3 or TRBV12-4 and J usage is TRBJ1-4; D perhaps matches TRBD1 (5 bases). The CDR3 has 12 amino acids. The ends were cut back, 7 bases at V and 7 bases at J, with 10 bases in the middle. The CDR3 protein is CASIGGGEKLFF. Here the CDR3 DNA reads TGTGCCAGCATCGGGGGGGGTGAAAAACTGTTTTTT.

The CDR3 region has the DNA TGTGCCAGCAGCGGATCCGGGACAACGAACACCGGGGAGCTGTTTTTT. Translating gives CASSGSGTTNTGELFF. The V call is TRBV9, the J call TRBJ2-2; TRBD1 might be the D (6 bases). The CDR3 extends over 16 amino acids. Per germline, CDR1 SGDLS and CDR2 YYNGEE. The V end lost 3 bases, the J end lost 0 bases, and 12 bases lay between the germline ends.

The chain recombines TRBV10-3 with TRBJ2-7, with 10 positions matching TRBD1. V lost 6 bases, J lost 5 bases, and 10 bases stayed unmatched. Germline V gene lookup returns CDR1 ENHRY and CDR2 SYGVKD. The CDR3 totals 15 residues. The CDR3 here is CAIRDRGRGVDEQYF. The CDR3, as DNA: TGTGCCATCAGAGACAGGGGGCGCGGCGTTGACGAGCAGTACTTC.

The rearrangement links TRBV6-1 to TRBJ2-7, with a weak D call TRBD1 (6 bases). CDR1 and CDR2 (germline): MNHNS, SASEGT. The germline V and J ends were trimmed by 3 bases and 1 base, with 16 bases remaining between them. The CDR3 runs 16 residues. In DNA, the CDR3 is TGTGCCAGCAGTGAGGACCAGACAGGAGAATCCTACGAGCAGTACTTC. This gives the protein CASSEDQTGESYEQYF.

The V call is TRBV5-1, the J call TRBJ1-2; weak D call: TRBD1 (5 bases). The germline V gene has CDR1 SGHRS and CDR2 YFSETQ. The CDR3 contains 16 residues. Trimming left V 6 bases short and J 8 bases short, with 26 bases between. The DNA for the CDR3 is TGCGCCAGCAACCCCGGGCAGGGAGGAAATTCGAGAGGCTACACCTTC. This sequence encodes CASNPGQGGNSRGYTF.

This chain joins TRBV10-2 and TRBJ1-2, with D possibly matching TRBD1 (6 bases). Trimming left V 0 bases short and J 4 bases short, with 9 bases between. The CDR3 loop spans 14 amino acids. Germline CDR1 reads WSHSY; CDR2 reads SAAADI. CDR3 amino acids: CASSESGGGYGYTF. CDR3 DNA: TGCGCCAGCAGTGAGTCAGGGGGGGGCTATGGCTACACCTTC.

The V gene is TRBV7-9, the J gene TRBJ1-1; the match to TRBD1 covers 11 bases. The CDR3 totals 17 residues. Losses at the gene ends were 5 bases for V and 3 bases for J; bases not matched to a gene: 11. CDR1 is SEHNR and CDR2 is FQNEAQ in the germline V gene (reference sequence). CDR3 loop: CASSPTGQGALDTEAFF. CDR3 coding DNA: TGTGCCAGCAGCCCAACCGGACAGGGGGCTTTGGACACTGAAGCTTTCTTT.

The genes are TRBV7-9 and TRBJ2-7; 11 bases are a match to TRBD1. Germline trimming cut 5 bases from V and 3 bases from J; bases unmatched to any gene: 6. CDR1 and CDR2 (germline): SEHNR, FQNEAQ (reference sequence). This CDR3 comprises 15 residues. The CDR3 region has the DNA TGTGCCAGCAGCGTGGGACAGGGGGTTCTCTACGAGCAGTACTTC. This gives the protein CASSVGQGVLYEQYF.